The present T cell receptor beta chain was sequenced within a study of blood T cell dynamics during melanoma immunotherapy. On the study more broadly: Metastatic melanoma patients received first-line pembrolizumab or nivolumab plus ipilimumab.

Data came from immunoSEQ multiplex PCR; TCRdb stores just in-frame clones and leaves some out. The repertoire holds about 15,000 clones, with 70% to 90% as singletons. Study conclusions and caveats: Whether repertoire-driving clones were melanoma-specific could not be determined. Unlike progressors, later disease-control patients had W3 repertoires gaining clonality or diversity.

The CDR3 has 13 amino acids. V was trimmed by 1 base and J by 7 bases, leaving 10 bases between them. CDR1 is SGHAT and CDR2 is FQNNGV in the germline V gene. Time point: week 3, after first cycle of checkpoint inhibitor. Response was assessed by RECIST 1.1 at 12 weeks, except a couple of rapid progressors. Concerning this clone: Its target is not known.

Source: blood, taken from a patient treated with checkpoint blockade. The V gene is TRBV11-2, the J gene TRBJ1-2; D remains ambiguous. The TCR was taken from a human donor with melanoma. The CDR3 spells CASSLGGSSGYTF. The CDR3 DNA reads TGTGCCAGCAGCTTAGGTGGGAGCAGTGGCTACACCTTC.